The T cell receptor beta chain described here comes from a study of identical twins. The study, taken as a whole, reports: Insertions ran lower in abundant cord blood beta clonotypes, though not in memory repertoires.

To note about this clonotype: Its antigen is not identified.

The germline V gene encodes CDR1 SQVTM and CDR2 ANQGSEA. The CDR3 runs to 14 residues. Trimming at V came to 6 bases and at J to 3 bases, leaving 10 bases not matched to a gene. From the 5' RACE reads, TCRdb called clonotypes with MiXCR, one entry per CDR3 protein. The sample yields 600,000 to 700,000 distinct CDR3 sequences, approximately 21% seen once. This sample also belongs to another study, concerning T cells expressing NK-cell markers. That investigation notes: Seropositivity for HCMV was found in seven of the eight sequenced donors, with one seronegative.

V gene TRBV29-1 combines with J gene TRBJ2-7, with 8 positions matching TRBD2. The sequence was collected from a woman between 18 and 29 years old in good health. Sequencing was performed on PBMCs. The chain's CDR3 is CSVRGGHLSYEQYF. DNA for the CDR3: TGCAGCGTCCGGGGGGGACATTTGAGCTACGAGCAGTACTTC.